This TCR beta chain was observed in a study of T-cell reconstitution after alpha-beta-depleted transplantation in children. Turning to this clonotype: Its target is not known.

Germline V gives CDR1 SNHLY, CDR2 FYNNEI. The CDR3 loop spans 17 amino acids. Germline trimming cut 3 bases from V and 4 bases from J; bases unmatched to any gene: 9. The authors prepared the TCRbeta library with unique molecular identifiers. TCRdb redid the calling of the PCR reads with MiXCR, one entry per CDR3 protein. The data contain about a million distinct CDR3 sequences, roughly 31% of them singletons. Points from the study as a whole: Reportedly, only several hundred clones from non-depleted graft cells drove alpha-beta T-cell counts at about two months. Some patients' high day-60 TCRbeta diversity was traced to surviving recipient T cells and thymic progenitors. After one year, T-cell counts and TCRbeta diversity mostly came from new T cells.

The input for sequencing was PBMCs, mostly from graft donor cells, taken 360 days after TCRalphabeta/CD19-depleted stem cell transplant. This chain uses TRBV2 with TRBJ2-3; TRBD2 aligns across 11 bases. This TCR was sampled from a boy under three years old who had a stem cell transplant for SCID, so the T cells may come from the graft donor. As DNA, the CDR3 is TGTGCCAGCAGTGATGGTTCTAGCGGGGGGCCCGCAGATACGCAGTATTTT. This sequence encodes CASSDGSSGGPADTQYF.